This paragraph covers one T cell receptor (beta chain) sequence. Its antigen is as yet unknown. The V and J ends lost 1 base and 3 bases respectively, with 4 bases between them. The CDR3 has 13 residues. Germline CDR1 SGHRS, CDR2 YFSETQ. This specimen comes from a study of OX40 agonist ivuxolimab in advanced cancers. Findings of the study overall: There were, on average, more expanded clones in CD8+ T cells than in CD4+.

TCRdb's copy holds only in-frame clones and misses some; the assay was immunoSEQ multiplex PCR. The data hold 58,000 or so clones, with around four fifths observed a single time. The sequence was obtained from an adult with an advanced solid tumor such as melanoma, head and neck, liver or kidney cancer. This sequence joins TRBV5-1 and TRBJ2-2; D unclear. Sequencing was performed on CD4+ or CD8+ T cells sorted from blood, taken in a trial of the OX40 agonist ivuxolimab. The CDR3 loop is CASSLPDTGELFF. As DNA, the CDR3 is TGCGCCAGCAGCTTGCCCGACACCGGGGAGCTGTTTTTT.